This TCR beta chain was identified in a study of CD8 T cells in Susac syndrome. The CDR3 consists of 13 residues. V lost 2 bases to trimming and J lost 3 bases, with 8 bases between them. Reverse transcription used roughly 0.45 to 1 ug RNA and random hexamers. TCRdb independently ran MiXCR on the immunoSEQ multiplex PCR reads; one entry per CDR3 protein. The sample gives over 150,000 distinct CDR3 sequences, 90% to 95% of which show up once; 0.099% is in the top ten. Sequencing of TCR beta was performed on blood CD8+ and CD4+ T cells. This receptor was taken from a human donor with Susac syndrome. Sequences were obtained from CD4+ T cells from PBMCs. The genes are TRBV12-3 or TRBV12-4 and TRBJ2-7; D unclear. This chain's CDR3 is CASSLHNLYEQYF. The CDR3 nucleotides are TGTGCCAGCAGTTTACATAACCTCTACGAGCAGTACTTC.